The 26 T cell receptor beta chains reported below all come from one sample, sequenced in a study of shared clonotypes between healthy human individuals. Produced via immunoSEQ multiplex PCR; TCRdb's table is partial and in-frame only. Among approximately 2,300,000 clones listed, 85% to 95% were seen once. Source material: naive CD4+ T cells from PBMCs. The subset here: CD45RA+ positively selected. These receptors were taken from a man aged 18 to 30 in good health. Some clones in this sample may be carry-over from other donors' samples.

V usage is TRBV21-1 and J usage is TRBJ2-7; the table names TRBD2, a call not compared with the DNA. TRBV21-1 is annotated as a pseudogene. The length of the CDR3 is 15 residues. The CDR3 nucleotides read TGTGCCAGCAGCAAAGAGGTCAGCGGGGGTCACGAGCAGTACTTC. It codes for CASSKEVSGGHEQYF.

This clone is a singleton in its sample. This chain connects TRBV19 to TRBJ2-1; D is unclear. Germline V CDR1 and CDR2: LNHDA, SQIVND (reference sequence). Trimming removed 6 bases at V and 0 bases at J, with 15 bases between. CDR3 length equals 16 residues. The CDR3 sequence is CASRVGRGSSYNEQFF. CDR3 DNA: TGTGCCAGTAGGGTCGGACGCGGTAGCTCCTACAATGAGCAGTTCTTC.

The chain is built from TRBV27 and TRBJ2-5; 15 nucleotides line up with TRBD2. The V and J ends lost 5 bases and 5 bases, in that order; junction bases with no gene match: 6. Germline V lookup: CDR1 MNHEY, CDR2 SMNVEV (reference sequence). CDR3 size: 16 residues. In DNA, the CDR3 is TGTGCCAGCAGTCCGTGGACTAGCGGGAGGGCCGAGACCCAGTACTTC. Protein product: CASSPWTSGRAETQYF.

The chain has TRBV9 and TRBJ2-1, with 13 bases fitting TRBD2. The germline V gene has CDR1 SGDLS and CDR2 YYNGEE. This CDR3 comprises 17 residues. After removal of 3 bases from V and 5 bases from J, the junction contained 8 bases not matched to a gene. The DNA for the CDR3 is TGTGCCAGCAGCGCCTCGCCTGGGACTAGCGGGAACAATGAGCAGTTCTTC. Translating gives CASSASPGTSGNNEQFF.

The chain carries TRBV7-3 and TRBJ2-1; D possibly corresponds to TRBD1 (5 bases). CDR3 length: 14 residues. From germline, CDR1 is SGHTA and CDR2 FQGTGA. V lost 4 bases to trimming and J lost 7 bases, with 14 bases between them. CDR3 sequence reads: CASSSAGQGNEQFF. For the CDR3, the DNA is TGTGCCAGCAGCTCGGCAGGTCAGGGTAATGAGCAGTTCTTC. Complete variable domain (other parts from reference TRBV7-3 and TRBJ2-1): GAGVSQTPSNKVTEKGKYVELRCDPISGHTALYWYRQSLGQGPEFLIYFQGTGAADDSGLPNDRFFAVRPEGSVSTLKIQRTERGDSAVYLCASSSAGQGNEQFFGPGTRLTVL.

The chain employs TRBV7-9 and TRBJ2-1; the D is unclear. The CDR3 loop spans 13 amino acids. Germline CDR1 reads SEHNR; CDR2 reads FQNEAQ (reference sequence). V dropped 2 bases and J dropped 4 bases, with 6 bases sitting between them. CDR3 sequence: CASSLREYNEQFF. In DNA, the CDR3 is TGTGCCAGCAGCTTAAGAGAGTACAATGAGCAGTTCTTC.

This clone was detected only once. The chain combines TRBV4-3 with TRBJ2-1; weak D call: TRBD2 (5 bases). Germline CDR1 reads LGHNA; CDR2 reads YSLEER. This CDR3 is 18 amino acids long. Trimming removed 1 base at V and 3 bases at J, with 19 bases between. The CDR3: CASSQGEIWRRSYNEQFF. CDR3 in DNA: TGCGCCAGCAGCCAAGGGGAGATTTGGAGGCGGAGCTACAATGAGCAGTTCTTC.

This chain joins TRBV28 and TRBJ2-1; maybe TRBD1 (5 bases). Trimming removed 4 bases from V and 4 bases from J, with 14 bases in between. The germline V gene has CDR1 MDHEN and CDR2 SYDVKM. The CDR3 runs to 15 residues. DNA for the CDR3: TGTGCCAGCAGTTGGCAGGGTCAGGTATACAATGAGCAGTTCTTC. This codes for CASSWQGQVYNEQFF.

The chain combines TRBV14 with TRBJ2-1; D perhaps matches TRBD2 (7 bases). The CDR3 has 16 residues. Germline CDR1 reads SGHDN; CDR2 reads FVKESK. The germline V and J ends were trimmed by 0 bases and 5 bases, with 14 bases remaining between them. The CDR3 reads CASSQDRGAGDNEQFF. In nucleotides, the CDR3 is TGTGCCAGCAGCCAAGATCGGGGGGCTGGCGACAATGAGCAGTTCTTC.

The chain carries TRBV5-4 and TRBJ2-7; TRBD2 aligns across 7 bases. The CDR3 extends over 12 amino acids. Per the germline V gene, CDR1 is SGHNT and CDR2 is YYREEE (reference sequence). With 10 bases clipped from V and 6 bases from J, the junction kept 10 bases outside the gene matches. CDR3 nucleotides: TGTGCCGCAGACCGGGGAGGGTTCGAGCAGTACTTC. As protein: CAADRGGFEQYF. Filled out from reference TRBV5-4 and TRBJ2-7, the complete variable domain reads ETGVTQSPTHLIKTRGQQVTLRCSSQSGHNTVSWYQQALGQGPQFIFQYYREEENGRGNFPPRFSGLQFPNYSSELNVNALELDDSALYLCAADRGGFEQYFGPGTRLTVT.

This clone has a single count. The rearrangement joins TRBV30 to TRBJ2-3; TRBD2 matches 7 bases. There are 16 residues in the CDR3. The germline gives CDR1 GTSNPN, CDR2 SVGIG (reference sequence). The junction had 15 bases not matched to a gene; V was cut back by 3 bases and J by 6 bases. CDR3 in DNA: TGTGCCTGGAGCCGTGGGGGGGGAGGGCCCTCGGATACGCAGTATTTT. Protein sequence: CAWSRGGGGPSDTQYF.

In regard to this clone: In the same sample, other DNA sequences code for this CDR3. The V and J genes are TRBV5-1 and TRBJ1-5; D gene ambiguous. The CDR3 loop spans 13 amino acids. The V gene lost 1 base and the J gene lost 4 bases, with 6 bases spanning the gap. Germline V gene data show CDR1 as SGHRS and CDR2 as YFSETQ. The CDR3, as DNA: TGCGCCAGCAGCTTGTCTGGGAATCAGCCCCAGCATTTT. As protein: CASSLSGNQPQHF.

Details on this clone: The same CDR3 can be traced to other DNA sequences in this sample. The chain combines TRBV2 with TRBJ2-2; weak D call: TRBD2 (5 bases). The CDR3 sequence is 13 residues long. The germline CDR1 and CDR2 sequences are SNHLY and FYNNEI. V gave up 8 bases and J gave up 5 bases, with 12 bases separating them. The CDR3 here is CASRTSPTGELFF. As DNA, the CDR3 is TGTGCCAGCCGTACTAGTCCAACCGGGGAGCTGTTTTTT. The entire variable domain, with the rest obtained from reference TRBV2 and TRBJ2-2, is as follows: EPEVTQTPSHQVTQMGQEVILRCVPISNHLYFYWYRQILGQKVEFLVSFYNNEISEKSEIFDDQFSVERPDGSNFTLKIRSTKLEDSAMYFCASRTSPTGELFFGEGSRLTVL.

The chain combines TRBV5-1 with TRBJ1-4; D remains ambiguous. V lost 2 bases and J 7 bases, leaving 18 bases between the germline ends. This CDR3 spans 16 amino acids. Looked up from germline, CDR1 is SGHRS and CDR2 is YFSETQ. CDR3 DNA: TGCGCCAGCAGCTTAATCCCTGGGAGGGTTGGTGAAAAACTGTTTTTT. Amino acids: CASSLIPGRVGEKLFF.

The chain carries TRBV7-9 and TRBJ2-3, with TRBD2 matching over 9 bases. CDR3 size: 16 residues. Germline CDR1 reads SEHNR; CDR2 reads FQNEAQ (reference sequence). With V trimmed by 4 bases and J by 1 base, 6 bases remained unmatched. In nucleotides, the CDR3 is TGTGCCAGCAGCTCCAGGGCGGGAGGGCGCACAGATACGCAGTATTTT. It codes for CASSSRAGGRTDTQYF.

CDR3 sequence (DNA): TGTGCCAGCAGCTTCGGGACTAGCGGGAGAGTTAAGACAGATACGCAGTATTTT. This codes for CASSFGTSGRVKTDTQYF. The chain employs TRBV5-4 and TRBJ2-3; 14 bases match TRBD2. The CDR3 runs to 18 residues. Germline V gene sequence: CDR1 SGHNT, CDR2 YYREEE (reference sequence). V shed 2 bases, J shed 3 bases, and the junction held 8 bases outside the gene matches.

The V gene is TRBV30, the J gene TRBJ2-2; no reliable D call. Trimming left V 3 bases short and J 10 bases short, with 12 bases between. CDR3 length: 12 amino acids. The germline V gene has CDR1 GTSNPN and CDR2 SVGIG (reference sequence). For the CDR3, the DNA is TGTGCCTGGAGGGTAGACGGCCTGGAGCTGTTTTTT. Amino acids: CAWRVDGLELFF.

This chain links TRBV7-9 with TRBJ2-3, with D unclear. Per the germline V gene, CDR1 is SEHNR and CDR2 is FQNEAQ (reference sequence). This CDR3 spans 16 amino acids. Trimming removed 0 bases from V and 4 bases from J, with 14 bases in between. The CDR3, as DNA: TGTGCCAGCAGCTTAGCAGGAGTCCCCGGCGCAGATACGCAGTATTTT. Translating it yields CASSLAGVPGADTQYF.

V and J are TRBV4-1 and TRBJ2-1; TRBD2 agrees at 14 bases. The CDR3 length is 17 residues. From germline, CDR1 is MGHRA and CDR2 YSYEKL. Germline trimming cut 4 bases from V and 7 bases from J; bases unmatched to any gene: 9. CDR3 in DNA: TGCGCCAGCAGCCGGGAACCGGGACTAGCGGGAGTGAATGAGCAGTTCTTC. It codes for CASSREPGLAGVNEQFF.

V is TRBV9 and J is TRBJ2-3, with D possibly being TRBD2 (6 bases). The CDR3 has 17 amino acids. V lost 1 base to trimming and J lost 7 bases, with 22 bases between them. Germline V gene lookup returns CDR1 SGDLS and CDR2 YYNGEE. The CDR3 DNA sequence: TGTGCCAGCAGCGTAACTATGGGGAGGCCGAGAGGTAATACGCAGTATTTT. It translates to CASSVTMGRPRGNTQYF.

A remark on this clone: The same CDR3 also results from other DNA sequences found in this sample. The CDR3 coding sequence is TGTGCCAGCTCACCGGGACAGACTAGCTCCTACGAGCAGTACTTC. It yields the protein CASSPGQTSSYEQYF. V is TRBV18 and J is TRBJ2-7; tentative D call: TRBD1 (7 bases). Germline CDR1 KGHSH, CDR2 LQKENI. This CDR3 comprises 15 residues. Trimming removed 3 bases from V and 0 bases from J, with 12 bases in between.

The V call is TRBV5-6, the J call TRBJ2-1; the D is unclear. The CDR3 length is 15 residues. The V end was cut by 4 bases, the J end by 10 bases, with 21 bases between. The germline V gene has CDR1 SGHDT and CDR2 YYEEEE. CDR3 sequence: CASSPTVPRVAEQFF. CDR3 sequence (DNA): TGTGCCAGCAGCCCTACAGTGCCCCGGGTCGCCGAGCAGTTCTTC.

The V gene is TRBV11-2, the J gene TRBJ2-7; possibly TRBD2 for D (6 bases). Germline assignment: CDR1 SGHAT and CDR2 FQNNGV. Trimming removed 8 bases at V and 6 bases at J, with 23 bases between. The CDR3 is 15 residues long. The CDR3, as DNA: TGTGCCAGCCATAACACGGGGGTTCAGATGATCGAGCAGTACTTC. It yields the protein CASHNTGVQMIEQYF.

This clone was seen a single time. The rearrangement links TRBV4-1 to TRBJ2-1, with D perhaps TRBD2 (6 bases). The CDR3 contains 14 residues. Trimming stripped 4 bases from V and 9 bases from J, with 16 bases between. Per germline, CDR1 MGHRA and CDR2 YSYEKL. The CDR3 DNA sequence: TGCGCCAGCAGCCTCGGGCCCGTCGGGAGTGAGCAGTTCTTC. Its protein is CASSLGPVGSEQFF.

This clone was picked up one time. V gene TRBV5-6 combines with J gene TRBJ2-2; 7 bases are a match to TRBD2. Germline trimming cut 0 bases from V and 4 bases from J; bases unmatched to any gene: 3. The CDR3 contains 15 residues. Germline assignment: CDR1 SGHDT and CDR2 YYEEEE. The CDR3 loop is CASSLGGRSTGELFF. As DNA, the CDR3 is TGTGCCAGCAGCTTGGGCGGGAGATCCACCGGGGAGCTGTTTTTT.

A word on this clone: The sample carries other DNA sequences with the same CDR3. The V and J genes are TRBV18 and TRBJ1-1; no reliable D call. CDR1 KGHSH and CDR2 LQKENI come from the germline V gene. This CDR3 contains 15 residues. V lost 3 bases to trimming and J lost 0 bases, with 11 bases between them. Here the CDR3 DNA reads TGTGCCAGCTCACCTGGTCGGGCACTGAACACTGAAGCTTTCTTT. Protein product: CASSPGRALNTEAFF.